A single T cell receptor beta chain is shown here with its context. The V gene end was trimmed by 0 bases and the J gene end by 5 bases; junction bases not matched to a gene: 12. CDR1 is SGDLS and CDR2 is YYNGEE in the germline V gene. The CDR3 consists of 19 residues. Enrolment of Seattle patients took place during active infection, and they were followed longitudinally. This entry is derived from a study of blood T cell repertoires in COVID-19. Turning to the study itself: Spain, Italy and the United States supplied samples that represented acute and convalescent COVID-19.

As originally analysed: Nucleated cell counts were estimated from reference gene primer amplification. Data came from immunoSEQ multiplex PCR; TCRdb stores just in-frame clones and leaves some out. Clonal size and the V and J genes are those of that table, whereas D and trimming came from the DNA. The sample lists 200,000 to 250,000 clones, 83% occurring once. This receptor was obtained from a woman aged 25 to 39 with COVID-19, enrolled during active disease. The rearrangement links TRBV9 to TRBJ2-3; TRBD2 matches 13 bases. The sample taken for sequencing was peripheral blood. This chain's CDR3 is CASSVESGTSGILRDTQYF. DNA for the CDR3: TGTGCCAGCAGCGTAGAGAGCGGGACTAGCGGGATCCTAAGAGATACGCAGTATTTT.